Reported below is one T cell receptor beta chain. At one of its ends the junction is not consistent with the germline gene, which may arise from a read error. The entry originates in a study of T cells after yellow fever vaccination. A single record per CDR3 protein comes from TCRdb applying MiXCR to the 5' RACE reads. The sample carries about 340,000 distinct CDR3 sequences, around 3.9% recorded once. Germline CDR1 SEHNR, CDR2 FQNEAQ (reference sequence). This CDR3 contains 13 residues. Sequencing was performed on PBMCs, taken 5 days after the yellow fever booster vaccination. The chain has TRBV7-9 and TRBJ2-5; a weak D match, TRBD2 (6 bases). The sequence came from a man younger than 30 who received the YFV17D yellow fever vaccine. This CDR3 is CASCSGFQETQYF. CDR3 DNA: TGCGCAAGCTGTAGCGGCTTCCAAGAGACCCAGTACTTC.